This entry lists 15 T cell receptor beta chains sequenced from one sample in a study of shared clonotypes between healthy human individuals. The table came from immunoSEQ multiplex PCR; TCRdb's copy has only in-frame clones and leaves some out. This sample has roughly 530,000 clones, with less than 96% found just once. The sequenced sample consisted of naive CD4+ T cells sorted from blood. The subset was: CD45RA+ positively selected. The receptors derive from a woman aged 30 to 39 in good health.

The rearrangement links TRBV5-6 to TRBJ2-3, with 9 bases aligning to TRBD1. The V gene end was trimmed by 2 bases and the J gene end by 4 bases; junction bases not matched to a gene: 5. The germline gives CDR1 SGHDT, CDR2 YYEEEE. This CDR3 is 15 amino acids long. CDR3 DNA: TGTGCCAGCAGCTTACAGGGGGCGCCGCCAGATACGCAGTATTTT. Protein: CASSLQGAPPDTQYF.

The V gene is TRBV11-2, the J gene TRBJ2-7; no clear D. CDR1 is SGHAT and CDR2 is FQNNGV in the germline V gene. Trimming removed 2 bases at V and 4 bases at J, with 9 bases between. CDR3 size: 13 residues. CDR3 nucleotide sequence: TGTGCCAGCAGCTTAATTAAGTTTTACGAGCAGTACTTC. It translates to CASSLIKFYEQYF.

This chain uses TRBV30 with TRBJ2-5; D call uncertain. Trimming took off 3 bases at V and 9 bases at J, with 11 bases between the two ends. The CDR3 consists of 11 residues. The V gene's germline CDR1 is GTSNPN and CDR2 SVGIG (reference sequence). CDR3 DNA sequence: TGTGCCTGGAGAAACGGACGGGCCCAGTACTTC. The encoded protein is CAWRNGRAQYF.

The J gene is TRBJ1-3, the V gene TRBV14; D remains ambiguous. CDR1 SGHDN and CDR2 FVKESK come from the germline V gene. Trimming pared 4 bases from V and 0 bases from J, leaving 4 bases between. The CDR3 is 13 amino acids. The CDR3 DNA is TGTGCCAGCAGCCTAACCTCTGGAAACACCATATATTTT. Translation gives CASSLTSGNTIYF. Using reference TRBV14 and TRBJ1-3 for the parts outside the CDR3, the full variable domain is EAGVTQFPSHSVIEKGQTVTLRCDPISGHDNLYWYRRVMGKEIKFLLHFVKESKQDESGMPNNRFLAERTGGTYSTLKVQPAELEDSGVYFCASSLTSGNTIYFGEGSWLTVV.

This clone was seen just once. CDR3 region: CASSLSRGQGYYGANVLTF. CDR3 nucleotide sequence: TGTGCCAGCAGTTTATCGAGGGGACAGGGGTATTATGGGGCCAACGTCCTGACTTTC. The chain recombines TRBV27 with TRBJ2-6, with 10 bases fitting TRBD1. Per the germline V gene, CDR1 is MNHEY and CDR2 is SMNVEV (reference sequence). The CDR3 is 19 residues long. The V segment lost 0 bases and the J segment 3 bases; nucleotides outside the gene matches: 8. The variable domain in full, completed from reference TRBV27 and TRBJ2-6, reads EAQVTQNPRYLITVTGKKLTVTCSQNMNHEYMSWYRQDPGLGLRQIYYSMNVEVTDKGDVPEGYKVSRKEKRNFPLILESPSPNQTSLYFCASSLSRGQGYYGANVLTFGAGSRLTVL.

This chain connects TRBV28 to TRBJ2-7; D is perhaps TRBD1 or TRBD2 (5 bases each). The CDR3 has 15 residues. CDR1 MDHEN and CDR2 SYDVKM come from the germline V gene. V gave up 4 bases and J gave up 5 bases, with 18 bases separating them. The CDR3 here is CASSYRTGTGHEQYF. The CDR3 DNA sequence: TGTGCCAGCAGTTATAGAACCGGGACCGGACACGAGCAGTACTTC.

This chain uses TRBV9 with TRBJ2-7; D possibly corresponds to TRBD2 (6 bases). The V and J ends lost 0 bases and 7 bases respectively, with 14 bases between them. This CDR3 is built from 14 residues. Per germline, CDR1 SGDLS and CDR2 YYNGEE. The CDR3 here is CASSVVPNGGEQYF. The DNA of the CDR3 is TGTGCCAGCAGCGTAGTCCCGAACGGGGGTGAGCAGTACTTC.

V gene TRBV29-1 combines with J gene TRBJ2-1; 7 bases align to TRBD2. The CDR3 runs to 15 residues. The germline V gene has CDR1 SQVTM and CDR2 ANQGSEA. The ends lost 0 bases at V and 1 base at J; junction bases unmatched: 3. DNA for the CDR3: TGCAGCGTTGAAGAGGGGGGGGTGTCCTACAATGAGCAGTTCTTC. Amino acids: CSVEEGGVSYNEQFF.

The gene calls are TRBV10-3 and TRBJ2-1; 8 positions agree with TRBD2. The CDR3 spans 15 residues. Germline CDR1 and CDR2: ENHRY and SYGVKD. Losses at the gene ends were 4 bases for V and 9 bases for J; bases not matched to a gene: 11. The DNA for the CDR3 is TGTGCCATCAGTGCCACCCCAGCGGGGGACGGTGAGCAGTTCTTC. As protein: CAISATPAGDGEQFF.

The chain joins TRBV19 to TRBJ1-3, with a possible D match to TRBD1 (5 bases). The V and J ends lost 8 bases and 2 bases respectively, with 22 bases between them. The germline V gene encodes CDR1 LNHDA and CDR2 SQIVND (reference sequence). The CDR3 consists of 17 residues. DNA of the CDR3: TGTGCCAGTTCTCCTGTGAAGGGGACGAGGACTGGAAACACCATATATTTT. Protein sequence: CASSPVKGTRTGNTIYF.

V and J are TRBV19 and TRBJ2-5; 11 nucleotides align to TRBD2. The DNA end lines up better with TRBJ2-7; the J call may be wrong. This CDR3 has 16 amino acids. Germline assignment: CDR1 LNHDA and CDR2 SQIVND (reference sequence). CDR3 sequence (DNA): TGTGCCAGTAGCCCGATCACTAGCGGGAGAGCCTACGAGCAGTACTTC. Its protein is CASSPITSGRAYEQYF.

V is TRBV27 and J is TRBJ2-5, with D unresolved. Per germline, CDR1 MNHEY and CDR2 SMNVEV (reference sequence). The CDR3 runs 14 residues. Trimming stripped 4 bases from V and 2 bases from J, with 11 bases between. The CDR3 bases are TGTGCCAGCAGTTCAACACCTGGACAAGAGACCCAGTACTTC. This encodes CASSSTPGQETQYF.

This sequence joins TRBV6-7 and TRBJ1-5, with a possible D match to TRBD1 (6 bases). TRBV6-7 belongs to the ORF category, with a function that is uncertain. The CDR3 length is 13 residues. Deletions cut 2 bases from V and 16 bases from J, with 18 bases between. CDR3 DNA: TGTGCCAGCAGTTACAGACCTAACAGGGCCTTCCATTTT. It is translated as CASSYRPNRAFHF.

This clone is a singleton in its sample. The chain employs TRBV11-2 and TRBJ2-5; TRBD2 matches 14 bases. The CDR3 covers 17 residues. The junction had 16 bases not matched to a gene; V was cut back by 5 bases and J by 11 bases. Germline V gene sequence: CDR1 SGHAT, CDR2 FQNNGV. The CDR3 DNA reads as TGTGCCAGCAGCCGCTGGACTAGCGGGAGGACCAGGTGGGAGCAGTACTTC. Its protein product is CASSRWTSGRTRWEQYF.

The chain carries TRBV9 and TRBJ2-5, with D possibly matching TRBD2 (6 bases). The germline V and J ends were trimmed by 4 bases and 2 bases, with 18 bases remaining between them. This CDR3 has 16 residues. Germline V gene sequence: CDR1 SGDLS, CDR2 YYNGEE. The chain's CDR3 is CASSSQPGTWQETQYF. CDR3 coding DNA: TGTGCCAGCAGCTCGCAACCCGGGACTTGGCAAGAGACCCAGTACTTC.